The entry below describes one T cell receptor (beta chain). Its antigen is currently not known. No clone much larger than this one lies a single base away; base qualities are absent. This sample stems from a study of T cells in Graves' hyperthyroidism and ophthalmopathy (dated by TCRdb to the late 2010s). Background on the whole study: Peripheral blood was collected at initial diagnosis, before any treatment. A discovery cohort of approximately 100 patients, 43 with Graves' ophthalmopathy and 57 with stable Graves' hyperthyroidism, was used to find distinguishing TCR V-J signatures. The roughly 90 discovery patients were divided at random into training and test sets in a 7:3 ratio. Whether ophthalmopathy could be predicted prospectively was tested in an independent validation cohort made up of under 20 hyperthyroidism patients plus 17 patients who later progressed to ophthalmopathy. TCR Vbeta CDR3 sequencing of approximately 140 peripheral blood samples (roughly 41 ophthalmopathy, 70 to 85 hyperthyroidism and around 17 progressor patients) is reported in the paper. Following sampling, methimazole starting at 30 mg daily was given to hyperthyroidism patients, and high-dose intravenous methylprednisolone was given to ophthalmopathy patients. In addition, the study compared T-cell repertoires in thyroid tissue and in blood from five to seven Graves' hyperthyroidism patients. Overall results and qualifications from the work: No statistical method was used to fix the sample size in advance, and group allocation was not hidden from the investigators. In cross-validation, a model built on a 13 V-J signature told ophthalmopathy apart from stable hyperthyroidism with 85% to 90% sensitivity and 81% to 82% specificity, and in testing the same model reached 80%/75%. Most expanded thyroid clonotypes (frequency above 0.001) were also detected in blood, a finding suggesting that blood repertoires may reflect thyroid immune responses. In validation, progression to ophthalmopathy was predicted by the model with 70.59% sensitivity and under 85% specificity, a median of approximately 6.5 months before onset.

Graves' hyperthyroidism was defined as stable when no progression to ophthalmopathy occurred over 18 months of follow-up. Hyperthyroidism patients were newly diagnosed, with disease duration under 2 months, and aged 18 to 65 years. Exclusion was applied to patients with uncontrolled infections, other autoimmune diseases, pregnancy or lactation. Clinical symptoms, serum thyroxine and TRAb, thyroid ultrasound, and orbital computed tomography formed the basis for the diagnoses. Ficoll-Paque density gradient centrifugation was used to isolate PBMCs from around 9.1 ml of fresh peripheral blood. Total RNA was extracted with Trizol reagent, and quality was checked on an Agilent 2100 Bioanalyzer. The germline V gene encodes CDR1 SEHNR and CDR2 FQNEAQ (reference sequence). At the junction V is shortened by 7 bases and J by 0 bases, with 12 bases in between. Counted from cysteine to phenylalanine, this CDR3 has 14 amino acids. Of all the DNA, just the CDR3 is kept, 42 bases in frame from base 1.

TCR beta CDR3 regions were amplified from RNA transcripts. The first round of RT-PCR for the TCR CDR3 was performed with the HTBI primer set and the Qiagen OneStep RT-PCR kit. A second multiplex PCR round built the libraries, followed by size selection and purification. The libraries were sequenced on an Illumina HiSeq2000 using paired-end 100 bp reads. The authors processed their data as follows. SOAPnuke was used to process the raw data, removing reads that contained adapters or uncalled bases, had a mean Phred below 15, or lacked an exact match to the constant primer or identifier. COPE v1.2.5 was used to merge the high-quality paired reads, and each unique nucleotide sequence was defined as a clonotype. MiTCR v1.1 was used to align clonotypes to the IMGT TRBV, TRBD and TRBJ reference segments. Only V-J combinations with frequency above 0.0001, covering about 99% of repertoires, were analysed. The TCS score was defined as F50 (clonal expansion) divided by E x V (chaos), with BLOSUM62-based TCRdist calculated between CDR3 peptides within each V-J. Welch's t-statistics and random forest reduced fewer than 550 V-J features to about 13, which were used in a naive Bayes classifier (R e1071). The similarity between thyroid and blood repertoires was quantified using the Morisita-Horn index. TCRdb ran its own pipeline on the public reads, namely fastp trimming at Q25 and MiXCR clone calling, and kept in-frame beta chains. Every CDR3 protein is listed once, alongside the most common genes and DNA of its rows. TCRdb, not the authors, supplied the V and J calls. Present in this sample are 750,000 to 900,000 distinct CDR3 sequences, more than 30% of which were seen just once. 8% to 9% of the sample is held by the ten biggest clonotypes.

The chain links TRBV7-9 with TRBJ2-5, and possibly TRBD2, on 5 matching bases. Sequencing was carried out using blood. The receptor's source is a man between 18 and 29 years old with Graves' hyperthyroidism. The encoded CDR3 is CASTPREDQETQYF. The nucleotide sequence reads as follows: TGTGCCAGCACCCCGAGGGAAGACCAAGAGACCCAGTACTTC.